This TCR beta chain was recorded in a study of vaccination and CD4 T cells after COVID-19. Described treatment: roughly 11-day PBMC culture with coronavirus spike peptide pools or control peptides (ViraFEST assay). Unexposed donor CD4+ T cells predated the COVID-19 pandemic, collected 2011-2018. Four cold-coronavirus spikes, along with SARS-CoV-2 S/N, were used to probe unexposed-donor CD4+ T cells, cells permitting. Concerning this clonotype: What it binds is not known.

Oncomine TCR Beta short-read sequencing was applied to DNA from cultured CD4+ T cells. TCRdb processed the PCR reads anew with MiXCR; each CDR3 protein has one entry. This sample has 7,000 or so distinct CDR3 sequences, with 46% found just once. Germline CDR1 and CDR2: SGHRS and YFSETQ. J was trimmed by 6 bases and V by 4 bases; bases with no gene match: 4. CDR3 length: 13 residues. The rearrangement uses TRBV5-1 and TRBJ1-2, with 9 nucleotides matching TRBD1. The sequencing input was CD4+ T cells from blood, cultured in vitro. The origin of this receptor is a human donor in good health. Here the CDR3 reads CASSLRQGDGYTF. The CDR3 coding sequence is TGCGCCAGCAGCCTAAGACAGGGGGATGGCTACACCTTC.